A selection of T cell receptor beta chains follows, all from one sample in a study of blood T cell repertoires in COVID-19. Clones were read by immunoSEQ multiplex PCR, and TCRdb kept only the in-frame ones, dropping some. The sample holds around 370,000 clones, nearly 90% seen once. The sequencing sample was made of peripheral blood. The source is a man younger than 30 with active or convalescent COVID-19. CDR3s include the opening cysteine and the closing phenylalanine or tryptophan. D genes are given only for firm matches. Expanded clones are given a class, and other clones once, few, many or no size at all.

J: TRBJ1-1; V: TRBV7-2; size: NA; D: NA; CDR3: CASSLEFGRGAFF; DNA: TGTGCCAGCAGCTTAGAGTTCGGCAGGGGAGCTTTCTTT
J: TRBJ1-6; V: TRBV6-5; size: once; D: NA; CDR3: CASSYSSGSPLHF; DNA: TGTGCCAGCAGTTACTCGAGCGGTTCACCCCTCCACTTT
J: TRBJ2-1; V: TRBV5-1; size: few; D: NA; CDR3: CASSLGTEKLAYNEQFF; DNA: TGCGCCAGCAGCTTGGGGACAGAAAAACTAGCCTACAATGAGCAGTTCTTC
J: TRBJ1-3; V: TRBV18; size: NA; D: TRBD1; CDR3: CASENRGGGNTIYF; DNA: TGTGCCAGCGAAAACAGGGGTGGTGGAAACACCATATATTTT
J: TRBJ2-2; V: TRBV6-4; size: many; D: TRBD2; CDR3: CASSVSGGTGELFF; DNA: TGTGCCAGCAGCGTAAGCGGGGGGACCGGGGAGCTGTTTTTT
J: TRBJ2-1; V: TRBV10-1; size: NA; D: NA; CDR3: CASSAPYPDDNEQFF; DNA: TGCGCCAGCAGTGCCCCCTACCCCGATGACAATGAGCAGTTCTTC
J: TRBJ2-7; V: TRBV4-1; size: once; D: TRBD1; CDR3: CASSPGAGGSYEQYF; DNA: TGCGCCAGCAGCCCTGGGGCAGGGGGCTCCTACGAGCAGTACTTC
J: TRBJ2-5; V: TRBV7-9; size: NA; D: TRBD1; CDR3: CASSLGQGVETQYF; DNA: TGTGCCAGCAGCCTCGGACAGGGGGTAGAGACCCAGTACTTC
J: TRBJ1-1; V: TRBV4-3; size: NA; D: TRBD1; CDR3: CASSHPGQVLTEAFF; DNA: TGCGCCAGCAGCCACCCGGGACAGGTTCTCACTGAAGCTTTCTTT
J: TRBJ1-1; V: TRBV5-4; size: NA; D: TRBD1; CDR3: CASKMRVRGPLNTEAFF; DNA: TGTGCCAGCAAAATGCGGGTCAGGGGGCCCCTGAACACTGAAGCTTTCTTT
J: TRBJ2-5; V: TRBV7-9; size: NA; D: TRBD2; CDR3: CASSLGLASIQETQYF; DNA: TGTGCCAGCAGCCTAGGACTAGCGTCTATACAAGAGACCCAGTACTTC
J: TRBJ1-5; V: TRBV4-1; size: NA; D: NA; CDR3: CASSQTMTGSNQPQHF; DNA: TGCGCCAGCAGCCAGACCATGACAGGTAGCAATCAGCCCCAGCATTTT
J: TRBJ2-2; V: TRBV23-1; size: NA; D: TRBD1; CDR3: CASSQCGQGGRTGELFF; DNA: TGCGCCAGCAGTCAATGTGGACAGGGTGGAAGGACCGGGGAGCTGTTTTTT
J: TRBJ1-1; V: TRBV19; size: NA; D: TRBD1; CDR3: CASSPRTGLDTEAFF; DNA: TGTGCCAGTAGTCCGCGGACAGGCTTGGACACTGAAGCTTTCTTT
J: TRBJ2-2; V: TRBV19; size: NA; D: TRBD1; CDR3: CASSRGTGFDTGELFF; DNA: TGTGCCAGTAGTAGGGGGACAGGGTTTGACACCGGGGAGCTGTTTTTT
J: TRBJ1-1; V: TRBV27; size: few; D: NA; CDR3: CASSTGLTEAFF; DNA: TGTGCCAGCAGTACAGGGTTAACTGAAGCTTTCTTT
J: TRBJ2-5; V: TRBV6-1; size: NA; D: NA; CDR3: CASSENREETQYF; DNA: TGTGCCAGCAGTGAAAACAGGGAAGAGACCCAGTACTTC
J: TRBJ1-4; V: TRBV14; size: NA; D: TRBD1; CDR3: CASSQDRGPNEKLFF; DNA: TGTGCCAGCAGCCAAGACAGGGGGCCTAATGAAAAACTGTTTTTT
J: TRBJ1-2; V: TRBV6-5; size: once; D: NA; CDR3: CASSYSREANYGYTF; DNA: TGTGCCAGCAGTTATAGTCGGGAGGCTAACTATGGCTACACCTTC
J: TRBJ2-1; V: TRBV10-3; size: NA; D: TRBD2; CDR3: CAISESTPGGTNNEQFF; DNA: TGTGCCATCAGTGAGTCTACCCCGGGGGGGACCAACAATGAGCAGTTCTTC
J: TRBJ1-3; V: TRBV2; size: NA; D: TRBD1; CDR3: CASNKGQGASGNTIYF; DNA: TGTGCCAGCAATAAAGGACAGGGGGCCTCTGGAAACACCATATATTTT
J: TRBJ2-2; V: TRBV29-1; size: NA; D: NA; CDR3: CSGSGTPNTGELFF; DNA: TGCAGCGGGTCCGGGACTCCGAACACCGGGGAGCTGTTTTTT
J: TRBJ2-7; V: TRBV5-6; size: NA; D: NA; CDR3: CASSQITLSGHRPYEQYF; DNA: TGTGCCAGCAGCCAAATAACCCTTTCGGGACACCGTCCGTACGAGCAGTACTTC
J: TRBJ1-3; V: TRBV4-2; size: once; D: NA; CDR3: CASSQDGGAPGNTIYF; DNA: TGTGCCAGCAGCCAAGATGGAGGTGCTCCTGGAAACACCATATATTTT
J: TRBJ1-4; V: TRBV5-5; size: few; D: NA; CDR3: CASSLAFGEKLFF; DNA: TGTGCCAGCAGCTTGGCCTTTGGCGAAAAACTGTTTTTT
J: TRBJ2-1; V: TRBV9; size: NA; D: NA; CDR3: CASSVVEGRSYNEQFF; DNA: TGTGCCAGCAGCGTAGTGGAGGGTAGATCCTACAATGAGCAGTTCTTC
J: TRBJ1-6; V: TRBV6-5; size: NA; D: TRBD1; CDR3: CASSYDRDRVSPLHF; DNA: TGTGCCAGCAGTTACGATCGGGACAGGGTCTCACCCCTCCACTTT
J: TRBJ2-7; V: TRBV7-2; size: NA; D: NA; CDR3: CASSDGGSTSYEQYF; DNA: TGTGCCAGCAGCGACGGTGGGAGTACGTCCTACGAGCAGTACTTC
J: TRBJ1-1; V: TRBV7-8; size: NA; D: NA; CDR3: CASSRGQLGGEAFF; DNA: TGTGCCAGCAGCCGAGGACAGCTCGGGGGTGAAGCTTTCTTT
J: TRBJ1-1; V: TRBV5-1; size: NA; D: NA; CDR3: CASSLESGDFTEAFF; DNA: TGCGCCAGCAGCTTGGAGTCAGGGGATTTCACTGAAGCTTTCTTT
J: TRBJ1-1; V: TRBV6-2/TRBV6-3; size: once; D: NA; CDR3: CASSYGGRAFF; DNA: TGTGCCAGCAGTTATGGGGGCCGAGCTTTCTTT
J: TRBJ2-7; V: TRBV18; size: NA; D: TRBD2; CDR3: CASSPTLAGGIEQYF; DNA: TGTGCCAGCTCACCAACTCTAGCGGGGGGGATCGAGCAGTACTTC
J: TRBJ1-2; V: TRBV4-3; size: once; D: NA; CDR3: CASSQVTGELYGYTF; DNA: TGCGCCAGCAGCCAAGTTACGGGGGAGCTCTATGGCTACACCTTC
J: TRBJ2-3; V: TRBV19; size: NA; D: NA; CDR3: CASSMDSNTDTQYF; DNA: TGTGCCAGTAGTATGGACAGCAACACAGATACGCAGTATTTT
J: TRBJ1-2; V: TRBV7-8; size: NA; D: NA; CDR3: CASSPSIQGLTSYTF; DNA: TGTGCCAGCAGCCCCTCTATTCAGGGGTTAACGAGCTACACCTTC
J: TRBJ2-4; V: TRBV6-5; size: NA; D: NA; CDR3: CASSSSGKGRTYF; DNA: TGTGCCAGCAGTTCCTCAGGGAAGGGGCGGACGTACTTC
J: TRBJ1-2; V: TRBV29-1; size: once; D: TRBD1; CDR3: CSFRDRGSYGYTF; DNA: TGCAGTTTCCGGGACAGGGGCTCCTATGGCTACACCTTC
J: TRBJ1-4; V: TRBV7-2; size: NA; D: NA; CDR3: CASSPGRGWEKLFF; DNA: TGTGCCAGCAGCCCCGGTCGGGGGTGGGAAAAACTGTTTTTT
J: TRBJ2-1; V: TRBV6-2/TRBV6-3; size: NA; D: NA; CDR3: CASSPEPPWYRFF; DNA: TGTGCCAGCAGTCCCGAGCCCCCCTGGTATCGGTTCTTC
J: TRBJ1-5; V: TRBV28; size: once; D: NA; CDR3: CASNSVRGGNQPQHF; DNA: TGTGCCAGCAACTCGGTTCGAGGTGGCAATCAGCCCCAGCATTTT
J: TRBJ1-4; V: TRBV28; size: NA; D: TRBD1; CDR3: CASSLSRGQNEKLFF; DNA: TGTGCCAGCAGTTTATCAAGGGGGCAGAATGAAAAACTGTTTTTT
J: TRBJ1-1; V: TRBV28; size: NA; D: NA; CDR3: CASSLGGGGPNTEAFF; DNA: TGTGCCAGCAGCCTGGGGGGTGGTGGACCGAACACTGAAGCTTTCTTT
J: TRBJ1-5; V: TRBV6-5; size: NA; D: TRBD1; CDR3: CASTMTGGKNQPQHF; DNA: TGTGCCAGCACTATGACAGGGGGTAAAAATCAGCCCCAGCATTTT
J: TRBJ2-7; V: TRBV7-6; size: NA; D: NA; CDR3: CASSPGRRQGIGEQYF; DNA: TGTGCCAGCAGCCCGGGGAGGAGACAGGGTATTGGCGAGCAGTACTTC
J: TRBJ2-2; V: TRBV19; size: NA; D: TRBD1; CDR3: CASQQGWPTGELFF; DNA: TGTGCCAGTCAACAGGGGTGGCCCACCGGGGAGCTGTTTTTT
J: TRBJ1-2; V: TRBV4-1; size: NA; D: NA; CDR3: CASSDYSRGFYGYTF; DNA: TGCGCCAGCAGCGACTATAGCCGGGGATTCTATGGCTACACCTTC
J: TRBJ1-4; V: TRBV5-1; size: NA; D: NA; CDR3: CASRRGGGNEKLFF; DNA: TGCGCCAGCAGGCGGGGCGGAGGAAATGAAAAACTGTTTTTT
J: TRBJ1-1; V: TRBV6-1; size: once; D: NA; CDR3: CASSEHGGENTEAFF; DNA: TGTGCCAGCAGTGAACACGGGGGAGAGAACACTGAAGCTTTCTTT
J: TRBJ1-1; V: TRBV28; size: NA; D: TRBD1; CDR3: CASRQIRTGRMNTEAFF; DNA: TGTGCCAGCAGACAGATAAGGACAGGAAGGATGAACACTGAAGCTTTCTTT
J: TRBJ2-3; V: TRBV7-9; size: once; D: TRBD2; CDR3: CASSPPGGRTTDTQYF; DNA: TGTGCCAGCAGCCCACCGGGGGGGCGCACTACAGATACGCAGTATTTT
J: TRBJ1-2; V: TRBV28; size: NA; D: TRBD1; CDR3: CASSSYLRQGQGYGYTF; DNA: TGTGCCAGCAGTTCCTACCTCCGACAGGGGCAGGGTTATGGCTACACCTTC
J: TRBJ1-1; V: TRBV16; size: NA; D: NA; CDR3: CASSQGRNTEAFF; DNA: TGTGCCAGCAGCCAAGGCAGGAACACTGAAGCTTTCTTT
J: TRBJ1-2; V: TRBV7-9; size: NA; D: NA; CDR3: CASSLDGSRNNYGYTF; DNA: TGTGCCAGCAGCTTAGATGGCAGTCGTAATAACTATGGCTACACCTTC
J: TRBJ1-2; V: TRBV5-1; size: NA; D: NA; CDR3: CASSLETGKGYGYTF; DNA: TGCGCCAGCAGCTTGGAAACCGGGAAGGGCTATGGCTACACCTTC